This T cell receptor beta chain was recovered during a study of blood T cell repertoires in COVID-19. Study-wide background: Material from acute and convalescent COVID-19 was sourced from the United States, Italy and Spain. PBMCs, B-cell-depleted T cells, or T cells were the source of the cDNA or gDNA that made up the material.

Trimming cost V 2 bases and J 4 bases, with 9 bases left between them. Per the germline V gene, CDR1 is SGHTS and CDR2 is YDEGEE. This CDR3 is 13 amino acids long. Original methodology: Estimation of nucleated cell counts relied on the amplification of reference gene primers. Clones were read by immunoSEQ multiplex PCR, and TCRdb kept only the in-frame ones, dropping some. Clonal size and the V and J genes are those of that table, whereas D and trimming came from the DNA. The data show some 42,000 clones, about 88% seen once. The clonotype comes from a human donor in a cohort sampled during active COVID-19. The sequenced sample consisted of peripheral blood. The J gene is TRBJ2-5, the V gene TRBV5-8, with D unclear. The CDR3 DNA is TGTGCCAGCAGCTTCGCCGTAGTAGAGACCCAGTACTTC. This codes for CASSFAVVETQYF.